Listed below are T cell receptor beta chains from one sample, sequenced in a study of siplizumab effects on memory and regulatory T cells. Some clones are missing from TCRdb's copy, which holds only in-frame ones; the method was immunoSEQ multiplex PCR. The sample has 85,000 or so clones, 95% seen once. The source material was CD8+ T cells sorted from blood. Receptor source: a human donor in good health. The CDR3 runs from the conserved cysteine through the conserved F or W. Fields, in order: V gene, clone size, J gene, D gene, CDR3 protein, CDR3 DNA. D genes are given only for firm matches. Clone size is shown for a subset of rows, as once, few, many or a class of expanded clone.

TRBV19	NA	TRBJ1-2	NA	CASTITLSSNYGYTF	TGTGCCAGTACCATCACCCTCTCCAGTAACTATGGCTACACCTTC
TRBV14	NA	TRBJ2-7	TRBD2	CASSQEAWGLRSYEQYF	TGTGCCAGCAGCCAAGAAGCTTGGGGACTAAGGTCCTACGAGCAGTACTTC
TRBV27	few	TRBJ2-1	NA	CASSLSKNNEQFF	TGTGCCAGCAGTTTATCGAAAAACAATGAGCAGTTCTTC
TRBV19	NA	TRBJ1-2	NA	CASSYRTLLGYTF	TGTGCCAGTAGTTACAGGACCCTCTTGGGCTACACCTTC
TRBV9	NA	TRBJ2-3	TRBD1	CASSVKPGQGAADTQYF	TGTGCCAGCAGTGTTAAGCCGGGACAGGGGGCCGCAGATACGCAGTATTTT
TRBV6-6	NA	TRBJ2-7	TRBD2	CASSNTREREYHEQYF	TGTGCCAGCAGCAATACTCGGGAGCGGGAGTACCACGAGCAGTACTTC
TRBV6-1	NA	TRBJ1-1	NA	CASKVWDGQNTEAFF	TGTGCCAGCAAAGTTTGGGACGGACAGAACACTGAAGCTTTCTTT
TRBV5-6	NA	TRBJ2-7	TRBD1	CASSSGQGFGQYF	TGTGCCAGCAGCTCCGGACAGGGGTTCGGGCAGTACTTC
TRBV5-4	NA	TRBJ2-7	NA	CASSADLVYEQYF	TGTGCCAGCAGCGCGGACCTAGTCTACGAGCAGTACTTC
TRBV2	NA	TRBJ2-1	TRBD2	CASSGNSGLAGVMDEQFF	TGTGCCAGCAGTGGAAATTCGGGACTAGCGGGAGTAATGGATGAGCAGTTCTTC
TRBV6-5	NA	TRBJ2-5	NA	CASSGARETQYF	TGTGCCAGCTCGGGGGCGCGCGAGACCCAGTACTTC
TRBV14	NA	TRBJ2-1	TRBD2	CASSPLAGTYNEQFF	TGTGCCAGCAGCCCTCTAGCGGGAACTTACAATGAGCAGTTCTTC
TRBV4-1	NA	TRBJ2-6	NA	CASSLETGNVLTF	TGCGCCAGCAGCCTGGAGACAGGCAACGTCCTGACTTTC
TRBV5-5	NA	TRBJ1-2	NA	CASRPENYGYTF	TGTGCCAGCAGACCGGAGAACTATGGCTACACCTTC
TRBV9	NA	TRBJ2-3	NA	CASSVRRSTDTQYF	TGTGCCAGCAGCGTTCGCAGGAGCACAGATACGCAGTATTTT
TRBV10-2	NA	TRBJ2-1	NA	CASTLGANEQFF	TGCGCCAGCACATTGGGGGCCAATGAGCAGTTCTTC
TRBV28	NA	TRBJ2-7	TRBD1	CASMGTGESYEQYF	TGTGCCAGCATGGGGACAGGGGAGTCCTACGAGCAGTACTTC
TRBV2	NA	TRBJ1-2	NA	CASSDIFNYGYTF	TGTGCCAGCAGTGACATCTTTAACTATGGCTACACCTTC
TRBV19	NA	TRBJ2-7	TRBD2	CASTPTGTSGRMEQYF	TGTGCCAGTACCCCGACAGGGACTAGCGGGAGAATGGAGCAGTACTTC
TRBV19	NA	TRBJ1-4	NA	CASSLRRYFNEKLFF	TGTGCCAGTAGTTTACGACGGTATTTTAATGAAAAACTGTTTTTT
TRBV7-9	NA	TRBJ2-1	NA	CASSSLRADYNEQFF	TGTGCCAGCAGCTCACTTAGGGCAGATTACAATGAGCAGTTCTTC
TRBV18	NA	TRBJ1-1	NA	CASSPTTNTEAFF	TGTGCCAGCTCGCCGACAACGAACACTGAAGCTTTCTTT
TRBV11-3	NA	TRBJ2-5	NA	CASSSSGSDQETQYF	TGTGCCAGCAGCTCAAGTGGTTCCGATCAAGAGACCCAGTACTTC
TRBV29-1	NA	TRBJ1-2	TRBD1	CSVVWRDRVHGYTF	TGCAGCGTTGTGTGGCGAGACAGGGTACATGGCTACACCTTC
TRBV5-1	NA	TRBJ2-7	NA	CASIGGDTYEQYF	TGCGCCAGCATTGGTGGGGATACCTACGAGCAGTACTTC